These 13 T cell receptor beta chains originate from one sample sequenced in a study of CD8 T cells in ankylosing spondylitis. TCRdb recomputed calls from the 5' RACE reads with MiXCR, one row per CDR3 protein. This sample has under 150,000 distinct CDR3 sequences, with approximately 9.9% found just once. Sequencing was carried out using blood, either unsorted or a sorted T cell fraction (not recorded which). The receptors here all came from a male donor with ankylosing spondylitis or in good health (not recorded which).

This clonotype has at least ten counts. The chain carries TRBV7-9 and TRBJ2-5; unclear D gene. Deletions cut 5 bases from V and 6 bases from J, with 7 bases between. The CDR3 contains 11 residues. Germline V gives CDR1 SEHNR, CDR2 FQNEAQ (reference sequence). The chain's CDR3 is CASSPLQTQYF. The CDR3 nucleotides are TGTGCCAGCAGCCCCCTGCAGACCCAGTACTTC.

Many counts were recorded for this clonotype. The chain employs TRBV20-1 and TRBJ1-1, with D hard to call. The CDR3 extends over 16 amino acids. Trimming shortened V by 0 bases and J by 0 bases, and 14 bases separated the two germline ends. The V gene's germline CDR1 is DFQATT and CDR2 SNEGSKA (reference sequence). CDR3 amino acids: CSARDHAVSMNTEAFF. In DNA form, the CDR3 reads TGCAGTGCTAGAGATCATGCAGTTTCGATGAACACTGAAGCTTTCTTT.

This clonotype was seen ten or more times. V is TRBV20-1 and J is TRBJ2-7; maybe TRBD1 (5 bases). Trimming removed 5 bases from V and 2 bases from J, with 10 bases in between. This CDR3 spans 12 amino acids. The germline V gene encodes CDR1 DFQATT and CDR2 SNEGSKA (reference sequence). CDR3 DNA: TGCAGTGCTGACAGAGGTGCCTACGAGCAGTACTTC. Amino acid sequence: CSADRGAYEQYF.

This clonotype was detected many times. The V gene is TRBV7-6, the J gene TRBJ2-3, with D hard to call. With 0 bases removed from V and 4 bases from J, the gap between germline ends came to 5 bases. This CDR3 has 13 amino acids. Germline lookup yields CDR1 SGHVS and CDR2 FNYEAQ. The CDR3 reads CASSLAEADTQYF. CDR3 nucleotides: TGTGCCAGCAGCTTAGCAGAAGCAGATACGCAGTATTTT. The whole variable domain, remainder taken from reference TRBV7-6 and TRBJ2-3, is GAGVSQSPRYKVTKRGQDVALRCDPISGHVSLYWYRQALGQGPEFLTYFNYEAQQDKSGLPNDRFSAERPEGSISTLTIQRTEQRDSAMYRCASSLAEADTQYFGPGTRLTVL.

This clonotype was found many times. The chain couples TRBV15 to TRBJ2-4, with TRBD2 as a possible D gene (6 bases). The V end lost 2 bases, the J end lost 3 bases, and 14 bases lay between the germline ends. Per germline, CDR1 LNHNV and CDR2 YYDKDF (reference sequence). The CDR3 sequence is 16 residues long. The CDR3 region is CATSRPGSDGKNIQYF. The CDR3 bases are TGTGCCACCAGCAGACCCGGGAGTGATGGCAAAAACATTCAGTACTTC. The entire variable domain, with the rest obtained from reference TRBV15 and TRBJ2-4, is as follows: DAMVIQNPRYQVTQFGKPVTLSCSQTLNHNVMYWYQQKSSQAPKLLFHYYDKDFNNEADTPDNFQSRRPNTSFCFLDIRSPGLGDTAMYLCATSRPGSDGKNIQYFGAGTRLSVL.

This clonotype was seen at least ten times. This rearrangement joins TRBV7-6 to TRBJ2-7; TRBD2 might be the D (6 bases). V was pared by 3 bases and J by 4 bases, with 22 bases between. The CDR3 runs to 17 residues. Germline assignment: CDR1 SGHVS and CDR2 FNYEAQ. The CDR3 nucleotides are TGTGCCAGCAGCTTGGCGTCCCCCGGGACTGGACCTTACGAGCAGTACTTC. Translating gives CASSLASPGTGPYEQYF.

This clonotype appeared many times. CDR3 DNA: TGTGCCAGCAGGCCCAGGGGGCTGAGCACTGAAGCTTTCTTT. Translating it yields CASRPRGLSTEAFF. V gene TRBV6-1 combines with J gene TRBJ1-1; 8 nucleotides line up with TRBD1. This CDR3 has 14 amino acids. V lost 6 bases to trimming and J lost 4 bases; unmatched junction nucleotides: 7. The germline V gene encodes CDR1 MNHNS and CDR2 SASEGT.

This clonotype qualifies as medium-sized. V and J are TRBV3-2 and TRBJ2-1. TRBV3-2 is flagged as a pseudogene. The CDR3 is made up of 15 amino acids. The chain's CDR3 is CASSHSGRAHNEQFF. The CDR3 DNA reads TGTGCCAGCAGCCACAGCGGGAGGGCCCACAATGAGCAGTTCTTC.

This clonotype was picked up many times. The chain employs TRBV12-3 or TRBV12-4 and TRBJ2-1; D not certain. V lost 3 bases and J 0 bases, leaving 9 bases between the germline ends. CDR3 size: 15 residues. CDR3 sequence (DNA): TGTGCCAGCAGTTTTGAGAGGAGCTCCTACAATGAGCAGTTCTTC. It specifies CASSFERSSYNEQFF.

This clonotype was seen repeatedly, ten times or more. This rearrangement joins TRBV29-1 to TRBJ2-6; D is ambiguous. This CDR3 has 15 residues. Trimming removed 0 bases from V and 2 bases from J, with 8 bases in between. The germline V gene encodes CDR1 SQVTM and CDR2 ANQGSEA. This chain's CDR3 is CSVEDPNTGANVLTF. The CDR3 DNA reads as TGCAGCGTTGAAGACCCTAACACTGGGGCCAACGTCCTGACTTTC.

This clonotype was recorded many times. The CDR3 region is CAAGGTGANVLTF. CDR3 coding DNA: TGTGCCGCGGGGGGAACTGGGGCCAACGTCCTGACTTTC. J is TRBJ2-6 and V is TRBV12-3 or TRBV12-4, with 8 bases matching TRBD2. The CDR3 is 13 residues long. The V segment lost 11 bases and the J segment 2 bases; nucleotides outside the gene matches: 2.

The V call is TRBV12-3 or TRBV12-4, the J call TRBJ2-2; 11 bases map to TRBD2. The junction had 14 bases not matched to a gene; V was cut back by 8 bases and J by 3 bases. This CDR3 contains 18 residues. The CDR3 spells CASCSPRIAGGYTGELFF. The CDR3 DNA reads as TGTGCCAGCTGTTCCCCCCGAATAGCGGGAGGGTACACCGGGGAGCTGTTTTTT.

On this clonotype: One junction end does not reproduce the germline sequence, and a read error may be involved. The V and J genes are TRBV7-2 and TRBJ2-1; 13 bases map to TRBD2. Germline V gives CDR1 SGHTA, CDR2 FQGNSA. This CDR3 has 14 residues. CDR3 in DNA: TGTGCCAGCAGCTTAGCGAGGACTAGCGGGAGTAGGGTCTTC. Translated, it gives CASSLARTSGSRVF.